In this sample, the clone carrying this T cell receptor beta chain turned up a few times. Its target is unknown. This CDR3 has 13 residues. Germline values: CDR1 SEHNR, CDR2 FQNEAQ (reference sequence). With 6 bases removed from V and 1 base from J, the gap between germline ends came to 9 bases. This entry belongs to a study of cytomegalovirus exposure and HLA in healthy donors. Study-wide results and caveats: Among the CMV-associated chains, three were confirmed in vitro as specific for CMV antigens. The study designated 150 or so TCR beta chains cytomegalovirus-associated.

The protocol was immunoSEQ multiplex PCR, while the TCRdb copy is restricted to in-frame clones and leaves out a portion. The table has some 140,000 clones, 82% seen once. The chain couples TRBV7-9 to TRBJ1-2; D is ambiguous. The origin of this receptor is a man in his thirties or forties in good health and CMV-seropositive. Input material: PBMCs. The CDR3 nucleotides read TGTGCCAGCAGACCCGGGAATAACTATGGCTACACCTTC. Its translation: CASRPGNNYGYTF.